A selection of T cell receptor beta chains follows, all from one sample in a study of blood T cell repertoires in COVID-19. Some clones are missing from TCRdb's copy, which holds only in-frame ones; the method was immunoSEQ multiplex PCR. Altogether about 270,000 clones are present, approximately 89% being singletons, with the ten largest covering 2% to 3%. The sequenced sample consisted of peripheral blood. The receptors derive from a woman aged 45-60 years with acute or convalescent COVID-19. The CDR3 runs from the conserved cysteine through the conserved F or W. A D gene is named only where the DNA matches it firmly. Not every row has a clone size; where given, it reads once, few, many or a size class.

clone size	V gene	D gene	CDR3 length	J gene	CDR3 DNA	CDR3 protein
-	TRBV7-2	-	16	TRBJ1-2	TGTGCCAGCAGCTTAGACGGCAGGGGCTCTAACTATGGCTACACCTTC	CASSLDGRGSNYGYTF
-	TRBV29-1	TRBD2	18	TRBJ2-1	TGCAGCGTTGCTTCACTAGCGGGAGGGGGGAGCTCCTACAATGAGCAGTTCTTC	CSVASLAGGGSSYNEQFF
-	TRBV7-2	TRBD2	16	TRBJ2-5	TGTGCCAGCAGCTGGGGACTAGCGGGAGCCAAAGAGACCCAGTACTTC	CASSWGLAGAKETQYF
-	TRBV12-3/TRBV12-4	-	11	TRBJ2-1	TGTGCCAGCCGCAGGGGCAATGAGCAGTTCTTC	CASRRGNEQFF
-	TRBV4-2	TRBD1	13	TRBJ2-7	TGTGCCAGCACTGGGACAGGGGCCTACGAGCAGTACTTC	CASTGTGAYEQYF
-	TRBV28	-	15	TRBJ2-7	TGTGCCAGCAGTCTTTACCTTGGGTCTGAAGCGGAGCAGTACTTC	CASSLYLGSEAEQYF
-	TRBV7-8	-	16	TRBJ2-5	TGTGCCAGCAGCTTAGGTACGGGAGTCGGACAAGAGACCCAGTACTTC	CASSLGTGVGQETQYF
-	TRBV7-9	-	13	TRBJ2-1	TGTGCCAGCAGCTGGACAGATTACAATGAGCAGTTCTTC	CASSWTDYNEQFF
-	TRBV7-2	-	13	TRBJ2-2	TGTGCCAGCAGCTTCCCCCCGGCCGGGGAGCTGTTTTTT	CASSFPPAGELFF
-	TRBV27	-	13	TRBJ2-4	TGTGCCAGCAGTTTACAGGAAAGAAACATTCAGTACTTC	CASSLQERNIQYF
once	TRBV24-1	TRBD1	16	TRBJ2-3	TGTGCCACCAGTATTAGACAGGGGTCTAGCACAGATACGCAGTATTTT	CATSIRQGSSTDTQYF
-	TRBV5-4	-	16	TRBJ1-4	TGTGCCAGCAGCCTCAGGGTCAGCGAGGTTAATGAAAAACTGTTTTTT	CASSLRVSEVNEKLFF